Presented here are 29 T cell receptor beta chains from one specimen sequenced in a study of chemoradiotherapy in HPV16-positive cancers. This table comes from immunoSEQ multiplex PCR, and its TCRdb copy is limited to in-frame clones, with some not included. The table includes 17,000 or so clones, about 90% detected once. Sample: blood, taken from a patient who underwent chemoradiotherapy. The receptor set was obtained from a human donor with HPV-associated anogenital cancer.

The chain carries TRBV7-9 and TRBJ2-2; 9 bases are shared with TRBD1. The CDR3 covers 17 residues. Germline CDR1 is SEHNR and CDR2 is FQNEAQ (reference sequence). With V trimmed by 4 bases and J by 5 bases, 11 bases remained unmatched. The CDR3 DNA follows: TGTGCCAGCAGCTCCACAGGGGGCTGGAGATCGACCGGGGAGCTGTTTTTT. Amino acid sequence: CASSSTGGWRSTGELFF.

There are a few counts of this clone. The CDR3 DNA reads as TGCGCCAGCAGCCGGGACACCGCGAACACCGGGGAGCTGTTTTTT. As protein: CASSRDTANTGELFF. This sequence joins TRBV10-1 and TRBJ2-2, with D possibly matching TRBD1 (6 bases). V lost 6 bases and J 0 bases, leaving 11 bases between the germline ends. Germline CDR1 WNHNN, CDR2 SYGVQD (reference sequence). CDR3 length: 15 residues.

J is TRBJ2-7 and V is TRBV29-1; 10 bases match TRBD1. CDR3 length equals 16 residues. Per the germline V gene, CDR1 is SQVTM and CDR2 is ANQGSEA. Trimming took 3 bases from V and 5 from J; bases not matched to a gene: 13. The CDR3 here is CSVEYYSGQGRNEQYF. Here the CDR3 DNA reads TGCAGCGTTGAGTATTACTCGGGACAGGGGAGAAACGAGCAGTACTTC.

This clone was detected once. The gene calls are TRBV11-3 and TRBJ2-1; 8 bases align to TRBD2. Germline-derived CDR1 and CDR2 are SGHNT and YENEEA. The CDR3 spans 15 residues. After removal of 5 bases from V and 7 bases from J, the junction contained 10 bases not matched to a gene. The DNA for the CDR3 is TGTGCCAGCAGCATAGGCGCGGGAGGACTTAATGAGCAGTTCTTC. Its translation is CASSIGAGGLNEQFF.

The rearrangement joins TRBV6-4 to TRBJ2-1, with D tentatively TRBD1 (6 bases). The germline gives CDR1 MRHNA, CDR2 SNTAGT. The CDR3 consists of 16 residues. Trimming left V 0 bases short and J 0 bases short, with 9 bases between. The CDR3 loop is CASSDSYRASYNEQFF. For the CDR3, the DNA is TGTGCCAGCAGTGACTCATACAGGGCCTCCTACAATGAGCAGTTCTTC.

The V and J genes are TRBV7-2 and TRBJ2-7; D not resolved. The CDR3 is 13 amino acids. From germline, CDR1 is SGHTA and CDR2 FQGNSA. V lost 4 bases and J 6 bases, leaving 13 bases between the germline ends. The CDR3 coding sequence is TGTGCCAGCAGCTCGAGTTCAATTTCCGAGCAGTACTTC. Its protein is CASSSSSISEQYF.

The chain uses TRBV11-3 and TRBJ2-1; D is ambiguous. Germline V CDR1 and CDR2: SGHNT, YENEEA. The CDR3 loop spans 14 amino acids. V gave up 3 bases and J gave up 2 bases, with 8 bases separating them. The CDR3 region has the DNA TGTGCCAGCAGCTTGCAGGCGACCTACAATGAGCAGTTCTTC. It is translated as CASSLQATYNEQFF.

In this sample, this clone turned up once. The chain is built from TRBV6-6 and TRBJ1-4; 7 positions match TRBD1. The length of the CDR3 is 14 residues. Trimming at V came to 5 bases and at J to 7 bases, leaving 7 bases not matched to a gene. The V gene's germline CDR1 is MNHNY and CDR2 SVGAGI (reference sequence). CDR3 loop: CASSRRQGGEKLFF. Here the CDR3 DNA reads TGTGCCAGCAGTCGCCGACAGGGTGGTGAAAAACTGTTTTTT.

The rearrangement links TRBV7-9 to TRBJ2-1, with D tentatively TRBD2 (6 bases). Germline lookup yields CDR1 SEHNR and CDR2 FQNEAQ (reference sequence). This CDR3 contains 16 residues. V was cut by 5 bases and J by 7 bases, with 21 bases left in between. The CDR3 DNA reads as TGTGCCAGCAGCCCCGGTCCCTTACGGGAGTCGAATGAGCAGTTCTTC. Translating gives CASSPGPLRESNEQFF.

The V call is TRBV18, the J call TRBJ1-3; 7 nucleotides align to TRBD1. Germline-derived CDR1 and CDR2 are KGHSH and LQKENI. V lost 6 bases to trimming and J lost 0 bases; unmatched junction nucleotides: 8. The CDR3 is made up of 16 amino acids. CDR3 nucleotides: TGTGCCAGCTCCCCAAACAGGGGCGGCTCTGGAAACACCATATATTTT. Its translation: CASSPNRGGSGNTIYF.

The chain carries TRBV7-9 and TRBJ1-3; tentatively, D is TRBD1 (6 bases). The V end lost 3 bases, the J end lost 2 bases, and 11 bases lay between the germline ends. Germline V CDR1 and CDR2: SEHNR, FQNEAQ (reference sequence). The CDR3 consists of 15 residues. The CDR3 DNA reads TGTGCCAGCAGCTTCGCCTGGGACACTGGAAACACCATATATTTT. Translation gives CASSFAWDTGNTIYF.

This chain connects TRBV28 to TRBJ1-5; the D gene is possibly TRBD1 (5 bases). From germline, CDR1 is MDHEN and CDR2 SYDVKM. The CDR3 extends over 14 amino acids. The ends were cut back, 6 bases at V and 1 base at J, with 10 bases in the middle. The CDR3 DNA is TGTGCCAGCAGACGGGGGGGGAGCAATCAGCCCCAGCATTTT. Translated: CASRRGGSNQPQHF.

The rearrangement joins TRBV28 to TRBJ2-7, with D tentatively TRBD1 or TRBD2 (5 bases each). Germline assignment: CDR1 MDHEN and CDR2 SYDVKM. V lost 4 bases to trimming and J lost 4 bases, with 11 bases between them. CDR3 size: 13 residues. The CDR3 DNA reads as TGTGCCAGCAGTTCGGGACCGCGTTACGAGCAGTACTTC. Its translation is CASSSGPRYEQYF.

The chain is built from TRBV7-6 and TRBJ1-5; tentative D call: TRBD1 (5 bases). Per the germline V gene, CDR1 is SGHVS and CDR2 is FNYEAQ. Deletions cut 2 bases from V and 0 bases from J, with 11 bases between. The CDR3 loop spans 16 amino acids. Written as DNA, the CDR3 is TGTGCCAGCAGCTTACGGGGGGGAAATAGCAATCAGCCCCAGCATTTT. Its protein product is CASSLRGGNSNQPQHF.

This chain uses TRBV11-2 with TRBJ2-7, with a weak D call TRBD1 (6 bases). The CDR3 totals 13 residues. V was pared by 7 bases and J by 3 bases, with 13 bases between. Germline CDR1 and CDR2: SGHAT and FQNNGV. CDR3: CASTPQGIYEQYF. The DNA of the CDR3 is TGTGCCAGCACCCCCCAGGGGATCTACGAGCAGTACTTC.

The V and J genes are TRBV28 and TRBJ1-5; 8 nucleotides align to TRBD1. CDR1 and CDR2 (germline): MDHEN, SYDVKM. Losses at the gene ends were 4 bases for V and 1 base for J; bases not matched to a gene: 3. The CDR3 is made up of 15 amino acids. The CDR3 sequence: CASSWTGLSNQPQHF. In DNA, the CDR3 is TGTGCCAGCAGTTGGACAGGGTTGAGCAATCAGCCCCAGCATTTT.

J is TRBJ2-5 and V is TRBV5-1; 7 nucleotides align to TRBD2. The DNA end is more similar to TRBJ2-7, so the J call may be wrong. Germline V gene data show CDR1 as SGHRS and CDR2 as YFSETQ. This CDR3 has 14 residues. Here the CDR3 DNA reads TGCGCCAGCAACCGTGGGAGGGCCAATCCCGAGCAGTACTTC. Its translation is CASNRGRANPEQYF.

The chain uses TRBV18 and TRBJ2-3; the D gene is possibly TRBD1 (6 bases). Trimming removed 4 bases from V and 3 bases from J, with 14 bases in between. Germline CDR1 KGHSH, CDR2 LQKENI. The CDR3 has 15 amino acids. The CDR3 coding sequence is TGTGCCAGCTCACGACGGGACACAGAGACAGATACGCAGTATTTT. It encodes CASSRRDTETDTQYF.

The V call is TRBV5-1, the J call TRBJ1-4; D is perhaps TRBD1 (5 bases). The ends were cut back, 4 bases at V and 7 bases at J, with 5 bases in the middle. The germline CDR1 and CDR2 sequences are SGHRS and YFSETQ. The CDR3 loop spans 11 amino acids. The CDR3, as DNA: TGCGCCAGCAGCAGGGGTGAAAAACTGTTTTTT. Its protein product is CASSRGEKLFF. Looking up the rest from reference TRBV5-1 and TRBJ1-4 gives the full variable domain: KAGVTQTPRYLIKTRGQQVTLSCSPISGHRSVSWYQQTPGQGLQFLFEYFSETQRNKGNFPGRFSGRQFSNSRSEMNVSTLELGDSALYLCASSRGEKLFFGSGTQLSVL.

The rearrangement joins TRBV19 to TRBJ1-1; 7 nucleotides agree with TRBD1. The CDR3 consists of 15 residues. The V gene end was trimmed by 3 bases and the J gene end by 1 base; junction bases not matched to a gene: 5. Germline V gives CDR1 LNHDA, CDR2 SQIVND (reference sequence). This chain's CDR3 is CASSITGVGNTEAFF. The CDR3 nucleotides are TGTGCCAGTAGTATCACAGGGGTAGGGAACACTGAAGCTTTCTTT.

V and J are TRBV28 and TRBJ1-5; D not certain. The V gene lost 5 bases and the J gene lost 2 bases, with 7 bases spanning the gap. This CDR3 region has 13 residues. CDR1 is MDHEN, CDR2 SYDVKM, per germline. CDR3 bases: TGTGCCAGCAGTGCTCCTGGCAATCAGCCCCAGCATTTT. This gives the protein CASSAPGNQPQHF.

The chain has TRBV7-3 and TRBJ2-5; no clear D gene. Germline assignment: CDR1 SGHTA and CDR2 FQGTGA. Trimming shortened V by 4 bases and J by 0 bases, and 6 bases separated the two germline ends. The CDR3 is made up of 13 amino acids. The CDR3: CASSSRYQETQYF. DNA of the CDR3: TGTGCCAGCAGCTCCCGGTACCAAGAGACCCAGTACTTC.

This clone showed up just a few times. This chain connects TRBV7-9 to TRBJ2-5; D ambiguous. The CDR3 length is 14 residues. Germline CDR1 is SEHNR and CDR2 is FQNEAQ (reference sequence). The V end was cut by 5 bases, the J end by 4 bases, with 14 bases between. CDR3 nucleotide sequence: TGTGCCAGCAGCCGTACGGGCCTCCGAGAGACCCAGTACTTC. It specifies CASSRTGLRETQYF.

The sample holds one count of this clone. CDR3 nucleotide sequence: TGTGCCAGCAGTGAGAGCCAGAACTATGAAAAACTGTTTTTT. Protein product: CASSESQNYEKLFF. The J gene is TRBJ1-4, the V gene TRBV6-1; D not certain. The CDR3 runs to 14 residues. Between the trimmed V and J ends, which lost 3 bases and 6 bases, there was a span of 11 bases. CDR1 and CDR2 from the germline V gene are MNHNS and SASEGT.

The chain uses TRBV7-9 and TRBJ1-1, with a tentative D call TRBD1 (5 bases). This CDR3 has 15 amino acids. Germline CDR1 and CDR2: SEHNR and FQNEAQ (reference sequence). Trimming took 6 bases from V and 2 from J, leaving 16 bases between them. The CDR3 DNA follows: TGTGCCAGCAGTTTATTCCGACAGACTAACACTGAAGCTTTCTTT. Translated: CASSLFRQTNTEAFF.

V usage is TRBV29-1 and J usage is TRBJ2-7, with TRBD2 as a possible D gene (7 bases). The CDR3 spans 14 residues. V lost 3 bases and J lost 7, with 19 bases in between. Per germline, CDR1 SQVTM and CDR2 ANQGSEA. The CDR3, as DNA: TGCAGCGTTGAGGGGAGGGGGGCGCGGCGGGAGCAGTACTTC. Protein: CSVEGRGARREQYF.

J is TRBJ2-2 and V is TRBV28; 8 positions match TRBD1. The CDR3 length is 16 residues. The junction had 11 bases not matched to a gene; V was cut back by 6 bases and J by 5 bases. Germline-derived CDR1 and CDR2 are MDHEN and SYDVKM. The CDR3 sequence: CASSSLSDRVTGELFF. The DNA for the CDR3 is TGTGCCAGCAGCAGCCTTTCGGACAGGGTGACCGGGGAGCTGTTTTTT.

This clone was seen a single time. This chain links TRBV11-2 with TRBJ1-1; 7 positions agree with TRBD1. There are 17 residues in the CDR3. Germline V gene sequence: CDR1 SGHAT, CDR2 FQNNGV. Trimming removed 4 bases from V and 4 bases from J; junction bases left unmatched: 15. The CDR3 protein is CASSSTTGSGGSTEAFF. CDR3 bases: TGTGCCAGCAGCTCGACGACAGGGTCGGGGGGTAGCACTGAAGCTTTCTTT.

The rearrangement joins TRBV5-1 to TRBJ2-1; D gene ambiguous. V shed 0 bases and J shed 10 bases, with 20 bases lying between them. This CDR3 spans 16 amino acids. Looked up from germline, CDR1 is SGHRS and CDR2 is YFSETQ. CDR3 in DNA: TGCGCCAGCAGCTTGGATACCTCGAAGGAGCTACGGGAGCAGTTCTTC. Translation gives CASSLDTSKELREQFF.